This T cell receptor beta chain appears in the sequencing data of a study of Graves' ophthalmopathy and Graves' hyperthyroidism. The authors isolated PBMCs from 8.5 to 10 ml of fresh peripheral blood. Trimming shortened V by 6 bases and J by 2 bases, and 8 bases separated the two germline ends. The CDR3 consists of 14 residues. The V gene's germline CDR1 is ENHRY and CDR2 SYGVKD. For repertoire sequencing, the TCR beta CDR3 regions were amplified from RNA transcripts. After a first-round RT-PCR with HTBI primers, a second-round multiplex PCR was run. TCRdb re-derived calls from the multiplex PCR reads in MiXCR, one entry per CDR3 protein. The profile shows about 370,000 distinct CDR3 sequences, roughly 17% of them singletons. This clonotype was seen a few times.

Sequenced sample: peripheral blood. This sequence joins TRBV10-3 and TRBJ2-6; TRBD1 might be the D (5 bases). This TCR came from an adult woman with stable Graves' hyperthyroidism. CDR3 sequence: CAIRGHAGANVLTF. The CDR3 DNA sequence: TGTGCCATCAGAGGACATGCTGGGGCCAACGTCCTGACTTTC.